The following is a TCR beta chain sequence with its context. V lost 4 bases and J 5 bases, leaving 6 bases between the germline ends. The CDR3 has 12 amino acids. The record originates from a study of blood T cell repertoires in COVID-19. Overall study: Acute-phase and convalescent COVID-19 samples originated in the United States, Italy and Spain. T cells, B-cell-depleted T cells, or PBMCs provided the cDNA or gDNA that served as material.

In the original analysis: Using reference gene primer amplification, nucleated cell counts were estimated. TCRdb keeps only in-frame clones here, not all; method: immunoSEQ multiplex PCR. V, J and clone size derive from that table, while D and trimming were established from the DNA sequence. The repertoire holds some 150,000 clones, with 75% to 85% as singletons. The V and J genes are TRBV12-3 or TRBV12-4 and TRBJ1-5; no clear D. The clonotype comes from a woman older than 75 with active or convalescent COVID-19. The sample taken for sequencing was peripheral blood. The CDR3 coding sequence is TGTGCCAGCAGTTCCCTAGATCAGCCCCAGCATTTT. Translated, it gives CASSSLDQPQHF.